Listed below are T cell receptor beta chains from one sample, sequenced in a study of identifying expanded T cells in peripheral blood. Assay used: immunoSEQ multiplex PCR; TCRdb lists only in-frame clones, some missing. The table includes approximately 58,000 clones, approximately 83% detected once. Source material: blood. The origin of the receptors is a person between 18 and 69 years old in good health. Each CDR3 is given with its conserved first and last residue. The D gene is left open where the match is weak. The size field is filled for only some rows; it gives once, few, many or a size class.

d_gene	j_gene	abundance	v_gene	CDR3aa	CDR3nt
.	TRBJ2-3	few	TRBV7-8	CASSLLRTDTQYF	TGTGCCAGCAGCTTACTGCGCACAGATACGCAGTATTTT
TRBD2	TRBJ2-5	.	TRBV7-6	CASSLGGSSIETQYF	TGTGCCAGCAGCTTAGGCGGGAGCAGTATAGAGACCCAGTACTTC
TRBD1	TRBJ2-3	.	TRBV4-3	CASSPRQGTDTQYF	TGCGCCAGCAGCCCCCGACAGGGAACAGATACGCAGTATTTT
TRBD2	TRBJ2-5	.	TRBV9	CASSPAGGHQETQYF	TGTGCCAGCTCCCCGGCGGGGGGGCACCAAGAGACCCAGTACTTC
.	TRBJ2-1	.	TRBV5-3	CARSHRPKTENPYNEQFF	TGTGCCAGAAGCCATCGGCCGAAGACGGAGAACCCCTACAATGAGCAGTTCTTC
.	TRBJ2-6	.	TRBV5-1	CASSGTGRTGPGANVLTF	TGCGCCAGCAGCGGGACCGGGAGAACGGGTCCTGGGGCCAACGTCCTGACTTTC
.	TRBJ1-3	.	TRBV4-3	CASSQVGPSTNTIYF	TGCGCCAGCAGCCAAGTTGGTCCCTCAACAAACACCATATATTTT
.	TRBJ2-5	.	TRBV11-2	CASSLILQGRIQETQYF	TGTGCCAGCAGCTTAATCTTACAGGGCAGAATTCAAGAGACCCAGTACTTC
.	TRBJ2-1	few	TRBV14	CASSQEGEPGYNEQFF	TGTGCCAGCAGCCAAGAAGGGGAGCCGGGCTACAATGAGCAGTTCTTC
.	TRBJ2-4	.	TRBV10-3	CAISEGNAKNIQYF	TGTGCCATCAGTGAAGGTAACGCCAAAAACATTCAGTACTTC
.	TRBJ2-4	.	TRBV29-1	CSVDGGAEKNIQYF	TGCAGCGTTGATGGAGGGGCCGAGAAAAACATTCAGTACTTC
.	TRBJ1-1	.	TRBV11-2	CASSLGQGRGMNTEAFF	TGTGCCAGCAGCTTAGGTCAGGGAAGGGGCATGAACACTGAAGCTTTCTTT
.	TRBJ2-7	once	TRBV5-8	CASSLAGAGPPYEQYF	TGTGCCAGCAGCTTGGCCGGGGCAGGGCCGCCCTACGAGCAGTACTTC
TRBD2	TRBJ2-3	.	TRBV27	CASSPRTRRDTQYF	TGTGCCAGCAGTCCTCGGACTAGGAGGGATACGCAGTATTTT
.	TRBJ1-2	.	TRBV19	CATSPSGTRIGYTF	TGTGCCACCTCACCGTCCGGGACACGAATCGGCTACACCTTC
.	TRBJ1-6	.	TRBV5-5	CASSLWAGQGYPLHF	TGTGCCAGCAGCTTGTGGGCGGGGCAGGGCTATCCCCTCCACTTT
TRBD1	TRBJ2-7	.	TRBV4-3	CASSPSTGGSYEQYF	TGCGCCAGCAGCCCTTCGACAGGGGGCTCCTACGAGCAGTACTTC
.	TRBJ2-2	.	TRBV21-1	CASSKGGTTGELFF	TGTGCCAGCAGCAAAGGGGGCACCACCGGGGAGCTGTTTTTT
.	TRBJ1-4	.	TRBV9	CASTPTGLLSEKLFF	TGTGCCAGCACCCCAACCGGTCTTCTAAGTGAAAAACTGTTTTTT
.	TRBJ2-3	.	TRBV29-1	CSVPRGETDTQYF	TGCAGCGTTCCGCGAGGGGAGACAGATACGCAGTATTTT
.	TRBJ2-1	.	TRBV10-3	CAISESAGRNEQFF	TGTGCCATCAGTGAGTCTGCAGGGAGGAATGAGCAGTTCTTC
TRBD2	TRBJ2-5	once	TRBV19	CATLVPSGETQYF	TGTGCCACCTTAGTGCCTAGCGGAGAGACCCAGTACTTC
.	TRBJ2-7	.	TRBV7-9	CASSLDWGREQYF	TGTGCCAGCAGCTTAGATTGGGGGCGCGAGCAGTACTTC
TRBD2	TRBJ2-5	.	TRBV5-6	CASSLGGRETQYF	TGTGCCAGCAGCTTGGGCGGGAGAGAGACCCAGTACTTC
.	TRBJ2-6	.	TRBV14	CASSQDNRRNSGANVLTF	TGTGCCAGCAGCCAAGATAATCGGCGGAACTCTGGGGCCAACGTCCTGACTTTC
.	TRBJ1-5	few	TRBV30	CAWSTGNHQPQHF	TGTGCCTGGTCGACAGGTAATCATCAACCCCAGCATTTT
.	TRBJ2-5	.	TRBV29-1	CSVVPLAETQYF	TGCAGCGTTGTACCCCTGGCAGAGACCCAGTACTTC